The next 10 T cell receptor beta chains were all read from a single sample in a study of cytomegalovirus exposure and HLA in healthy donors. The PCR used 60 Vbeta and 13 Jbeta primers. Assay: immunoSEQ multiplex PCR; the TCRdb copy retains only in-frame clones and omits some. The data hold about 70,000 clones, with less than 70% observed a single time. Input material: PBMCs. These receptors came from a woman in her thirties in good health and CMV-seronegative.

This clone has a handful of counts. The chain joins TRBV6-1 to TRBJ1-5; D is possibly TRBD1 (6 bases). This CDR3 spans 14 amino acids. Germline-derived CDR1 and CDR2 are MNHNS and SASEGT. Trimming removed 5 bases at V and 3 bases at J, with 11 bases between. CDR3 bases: TGTGCCAGCAGTCACTGGGACATCAATCAGCCCCAGCATTTT. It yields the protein CASSHWDINQPQHF.

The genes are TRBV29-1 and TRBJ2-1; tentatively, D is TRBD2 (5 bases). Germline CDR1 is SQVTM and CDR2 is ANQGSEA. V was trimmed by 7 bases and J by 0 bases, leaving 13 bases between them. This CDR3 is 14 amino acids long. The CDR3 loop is CSALEGSSYNEQFF. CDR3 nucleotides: TGCAGCGCCCTAGAGGGATCCTCCTACAATGAGCAGTTCTTC.

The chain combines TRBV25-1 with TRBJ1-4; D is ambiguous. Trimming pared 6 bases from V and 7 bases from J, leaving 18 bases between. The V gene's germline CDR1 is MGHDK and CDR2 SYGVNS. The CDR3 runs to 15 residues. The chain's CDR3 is CASRSLISEGEKLFF. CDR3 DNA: TGTGCCAGCAGAAGTTTAATCAGCGAAGGTGAAAAACTGTTTTTT.

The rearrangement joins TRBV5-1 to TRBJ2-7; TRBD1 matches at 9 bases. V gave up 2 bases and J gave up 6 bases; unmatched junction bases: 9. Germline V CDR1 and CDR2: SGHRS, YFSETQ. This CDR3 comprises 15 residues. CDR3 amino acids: CASSFYSGQGGEQYF. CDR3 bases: TGCGCCAGCAGCTTTTATTCGGGACAGGGCGGCGAGCAGTACTTC.

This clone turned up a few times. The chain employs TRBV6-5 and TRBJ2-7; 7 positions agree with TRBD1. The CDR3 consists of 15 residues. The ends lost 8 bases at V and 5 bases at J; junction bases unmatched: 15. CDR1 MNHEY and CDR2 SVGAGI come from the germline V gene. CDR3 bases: TGTGCCAGCCGAGGGCATCTTATAGGGGGCGACGAGCAGTACTTC. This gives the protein CASRGHLIGGDEQYF.

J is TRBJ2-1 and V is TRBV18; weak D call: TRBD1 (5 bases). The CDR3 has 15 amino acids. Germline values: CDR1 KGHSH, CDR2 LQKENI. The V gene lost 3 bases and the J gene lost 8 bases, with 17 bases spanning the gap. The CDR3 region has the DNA TGTGCCAGCTCACCCCCGCAGGGTGGTATAGATGAGCAGTTCTTC. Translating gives CASSPPQGGIDEQFF.

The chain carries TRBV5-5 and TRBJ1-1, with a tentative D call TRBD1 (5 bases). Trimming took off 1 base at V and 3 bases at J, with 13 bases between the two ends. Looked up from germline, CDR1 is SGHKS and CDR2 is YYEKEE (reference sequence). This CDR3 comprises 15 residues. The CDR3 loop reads CASSLLRLRDTEAFF. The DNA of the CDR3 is TGTGCCAGCAGCTTGTTGCGCCTCAGGGACACTGAAGCTTTCTTT.

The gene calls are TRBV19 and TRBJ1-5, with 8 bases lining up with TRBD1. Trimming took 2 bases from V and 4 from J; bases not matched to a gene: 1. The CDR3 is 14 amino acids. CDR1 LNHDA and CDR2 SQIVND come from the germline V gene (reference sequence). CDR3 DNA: TGTGCCAGTAGTATATGGACAGGGAATCAGCCCCAGCATTTT. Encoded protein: CASSIWTGNQPQHF.

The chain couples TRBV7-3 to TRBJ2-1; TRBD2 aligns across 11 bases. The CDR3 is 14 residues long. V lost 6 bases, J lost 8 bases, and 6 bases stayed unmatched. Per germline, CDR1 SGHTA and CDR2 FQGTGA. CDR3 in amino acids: CASRKGLADHEQFF. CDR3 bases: TGTGCCAGCAGGAAGGGACTAGCGGATCATGAGCAGTTCTTC.

In DNA form, the CDR3 reads TGTGCCAGCAGTCCTAGGACAGGGAGAGAGACCCAGTACTTC. Translation gives CASSPRTGRETQYF. The chain uses TRBV27 and TRBJ2-5; 8 nucleotides match TRBD1. The CDR3 extends over 14 amino acids. V gave up 5 bases and J gave up 4 bases; unmatched junction bases: 6. CDR1 MNHEY and CDR2 SMNVEV come from the germline V gene (reference sequence).